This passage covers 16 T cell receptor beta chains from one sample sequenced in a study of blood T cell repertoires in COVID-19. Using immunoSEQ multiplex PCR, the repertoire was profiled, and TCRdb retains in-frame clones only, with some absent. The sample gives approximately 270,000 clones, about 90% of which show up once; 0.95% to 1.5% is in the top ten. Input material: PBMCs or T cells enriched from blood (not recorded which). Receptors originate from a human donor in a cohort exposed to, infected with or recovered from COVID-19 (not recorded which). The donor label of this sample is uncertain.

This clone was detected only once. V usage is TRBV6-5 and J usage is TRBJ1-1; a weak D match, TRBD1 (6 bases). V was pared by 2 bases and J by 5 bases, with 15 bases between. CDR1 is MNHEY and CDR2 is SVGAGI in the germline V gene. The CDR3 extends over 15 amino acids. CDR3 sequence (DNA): TGTGCCAGCAGTTACGGTCAGGGGTCAGGTACTGAAGCTTTCTTT. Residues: CASSYGQGSGTEAFF.

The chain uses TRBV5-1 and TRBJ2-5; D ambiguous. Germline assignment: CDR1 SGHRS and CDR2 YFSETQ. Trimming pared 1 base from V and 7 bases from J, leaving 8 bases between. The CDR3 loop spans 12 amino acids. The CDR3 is CASSLNRRTQYF. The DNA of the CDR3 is TGCGCCAGCAGCTTGAATCGTAGGACCCAGTACTTC.

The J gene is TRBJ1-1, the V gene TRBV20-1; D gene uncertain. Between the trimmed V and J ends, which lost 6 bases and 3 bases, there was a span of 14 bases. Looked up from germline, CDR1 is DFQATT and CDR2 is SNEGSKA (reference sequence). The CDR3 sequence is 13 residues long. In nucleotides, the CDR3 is TGCAGTGCCAGTTGGGAGTGGGACACTGAAGCTTTCTTT. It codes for CSASWEWDTEAFF.

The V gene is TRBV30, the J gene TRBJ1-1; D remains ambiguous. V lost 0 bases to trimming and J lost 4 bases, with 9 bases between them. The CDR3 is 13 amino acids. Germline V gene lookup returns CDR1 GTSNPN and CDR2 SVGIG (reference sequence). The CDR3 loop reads CAWSVGSSTEAFF. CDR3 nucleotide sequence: TGTGCCTGGAGTGTAGGGAGCTCCACTGAAGCTTTCTTT.

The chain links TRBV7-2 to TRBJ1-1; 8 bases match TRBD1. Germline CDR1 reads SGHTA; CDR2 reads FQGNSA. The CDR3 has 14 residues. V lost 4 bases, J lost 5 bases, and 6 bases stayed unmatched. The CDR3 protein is CASSSDTGGTEAFF. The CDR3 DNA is TGTGCCAGCAGCTCAGACACAGGGGGTACTGAAGCTTTCTTT. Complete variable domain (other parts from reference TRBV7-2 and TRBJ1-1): GAGVSQSPSNKVTEKGKDVELRCDPISGHTALYWYRQSLGQGLEFLIYFQGNSAPDKSGLPSDRFSAERTGGSVSTLTIQRTQQEDSAVYLCASSSDTGGTEAFFGQGTRLTVV.

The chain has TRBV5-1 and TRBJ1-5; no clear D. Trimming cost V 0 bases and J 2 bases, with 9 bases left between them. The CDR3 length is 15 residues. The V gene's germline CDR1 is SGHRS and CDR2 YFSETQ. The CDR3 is CASSLDGDRNQPQHF. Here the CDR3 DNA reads TGCGCCAGCAGCTTGGATGGAGATCGCAATCAGCCCCAGCATTTT.

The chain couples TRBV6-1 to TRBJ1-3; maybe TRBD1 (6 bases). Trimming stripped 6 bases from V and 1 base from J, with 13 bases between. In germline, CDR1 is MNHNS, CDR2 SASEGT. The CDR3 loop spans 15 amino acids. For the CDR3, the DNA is TGTGCCAGCAGGGAACAGGGCCGGTCTGGAAACACCATATATTTT. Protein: CASREQGRSGNTIYF.

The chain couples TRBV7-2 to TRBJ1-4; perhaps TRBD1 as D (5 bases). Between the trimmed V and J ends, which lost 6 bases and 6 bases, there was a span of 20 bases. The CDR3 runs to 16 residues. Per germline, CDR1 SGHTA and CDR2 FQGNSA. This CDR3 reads CASSFSPGLRDEKLFF. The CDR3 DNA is TGTGCCAGCAGTTTTTCCCCGGGACTCCGGGATGAAAAACTGTTTTTT.

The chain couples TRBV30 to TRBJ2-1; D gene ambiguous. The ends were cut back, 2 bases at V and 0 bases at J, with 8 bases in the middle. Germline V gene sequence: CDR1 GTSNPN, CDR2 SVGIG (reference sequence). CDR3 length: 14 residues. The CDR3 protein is CAWSRGRSYNEQFF. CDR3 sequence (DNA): TGTGCCTGGAGTCGCGGCCGCTCCTACAATGAGCAGTTCTTC.

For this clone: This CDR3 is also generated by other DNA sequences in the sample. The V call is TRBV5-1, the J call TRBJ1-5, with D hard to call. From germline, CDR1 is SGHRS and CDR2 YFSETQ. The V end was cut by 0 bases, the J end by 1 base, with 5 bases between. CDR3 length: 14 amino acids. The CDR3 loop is CASSLDGSNQPQHF. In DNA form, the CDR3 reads TGCGCCAGCAGCTTGGACGGGAGCAATCAGCCCCAGCATTTT.

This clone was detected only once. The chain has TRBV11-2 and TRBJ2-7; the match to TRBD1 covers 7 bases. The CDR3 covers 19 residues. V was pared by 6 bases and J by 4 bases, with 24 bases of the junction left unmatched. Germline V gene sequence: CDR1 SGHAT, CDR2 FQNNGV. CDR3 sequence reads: CASSRSGTEGIIVRYEQYF. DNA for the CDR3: TGTGCCAGCAGTCGTTCCGGGACAGAGGGAATAATTGTTAGGTACGAGCAGTACTTC.

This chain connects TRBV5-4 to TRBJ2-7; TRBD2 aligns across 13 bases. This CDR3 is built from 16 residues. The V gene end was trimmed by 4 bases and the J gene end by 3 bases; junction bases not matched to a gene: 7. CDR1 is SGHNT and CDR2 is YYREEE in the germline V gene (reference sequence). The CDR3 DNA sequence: TGTGCCAGCAGCAGCAAACTAGCGGGGGGGCTCTACGAGCAGTACTTC. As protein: CASSSKLAGGLYEQYF.

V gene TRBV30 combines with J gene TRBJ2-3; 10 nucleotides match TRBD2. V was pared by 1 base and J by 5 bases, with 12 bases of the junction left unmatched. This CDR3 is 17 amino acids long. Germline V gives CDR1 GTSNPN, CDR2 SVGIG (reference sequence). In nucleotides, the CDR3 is TGTGCCTGGAGTGGTTCTGTGGTAGCGGGGGGTGGAGATACGCAGTATTTT. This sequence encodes CAWSGSVVAGGGDTQYF.

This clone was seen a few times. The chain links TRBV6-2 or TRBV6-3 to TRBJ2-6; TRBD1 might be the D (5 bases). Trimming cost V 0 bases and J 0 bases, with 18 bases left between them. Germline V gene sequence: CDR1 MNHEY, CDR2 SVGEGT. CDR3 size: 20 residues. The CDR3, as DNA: TGTGCCAGCAGTTACTCGATCAGGGCACTACACCACTCTGGGGCCAACGTCCTGACTTTC. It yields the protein CASSYSIRALHHSGANVLTF.

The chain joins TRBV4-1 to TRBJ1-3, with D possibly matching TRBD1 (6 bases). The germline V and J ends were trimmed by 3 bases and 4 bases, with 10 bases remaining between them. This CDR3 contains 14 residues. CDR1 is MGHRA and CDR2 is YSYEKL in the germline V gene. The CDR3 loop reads CASSQGAKGNTIYF. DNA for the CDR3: TGCGCCAGCAGCCAGGGGGCGAAGGGAAACACCATATATTTT.

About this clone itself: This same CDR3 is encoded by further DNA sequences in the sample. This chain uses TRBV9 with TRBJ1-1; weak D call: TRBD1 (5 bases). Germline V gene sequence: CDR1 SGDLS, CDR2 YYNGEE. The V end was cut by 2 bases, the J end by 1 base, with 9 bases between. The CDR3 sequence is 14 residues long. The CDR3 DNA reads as TGTGCCAGCAGCGTGGGGCAGGCGAACACTGAAGCTTTCTTT. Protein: CASSVGQANTEAFF.